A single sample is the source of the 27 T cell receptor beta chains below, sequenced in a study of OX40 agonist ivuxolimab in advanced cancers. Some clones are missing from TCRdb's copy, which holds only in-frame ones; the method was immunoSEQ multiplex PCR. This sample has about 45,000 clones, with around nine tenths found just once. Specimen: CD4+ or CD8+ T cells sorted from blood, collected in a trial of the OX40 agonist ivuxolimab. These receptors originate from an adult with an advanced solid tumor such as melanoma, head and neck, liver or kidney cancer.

In DNA form, the CDR3 reads TGCGCCAGCAGCCATCAGACGAACGAGCAGTACTTC. Translation: CASSHQTNEQYF. The V call is TRBV4-1, the J call TRBJ2-7; no clear D. CDR1 MGHRA and CDR2 YSYEKL come from the germline V gene. This CDR3 comprises 12 residues. The V end lost 3 bases, the J end lost 5 bases, and 8 bases lay between the germline ends.

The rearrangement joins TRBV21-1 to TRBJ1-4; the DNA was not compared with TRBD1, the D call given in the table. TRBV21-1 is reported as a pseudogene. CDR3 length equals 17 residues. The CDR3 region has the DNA TGTGCCAGCAGCTACCGGGACAGGGTACATTTACTTGGCAAACTGTTTTTT. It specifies CASSYRDRVHLLGKLFF.

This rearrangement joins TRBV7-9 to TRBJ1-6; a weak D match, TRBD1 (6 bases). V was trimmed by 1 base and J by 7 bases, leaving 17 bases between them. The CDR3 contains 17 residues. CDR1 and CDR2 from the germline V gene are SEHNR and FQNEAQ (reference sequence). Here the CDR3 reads CASSLGEGQGLNSPLHF. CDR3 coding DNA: TGTGCCAGCAGCTTAGGGGAGGGGCAGGGGCTGAATTCACCCCTCCACTTT. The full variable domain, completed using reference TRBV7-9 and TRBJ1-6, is DTGVSQNPRHKITKRGQNVTFRCDPISEHNRLYWYRQTLGQGPEFLTYFQNEAQLEKSRLLSDRFSAERPKGSFSTLEIQRTEQGDSAMYLCASSLGEGQGLNSPLHFGNGTRLTVT.

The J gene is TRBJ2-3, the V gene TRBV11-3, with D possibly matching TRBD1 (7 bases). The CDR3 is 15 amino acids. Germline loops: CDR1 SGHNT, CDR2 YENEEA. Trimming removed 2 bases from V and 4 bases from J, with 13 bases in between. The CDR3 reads CASSLNGGGADTQYF. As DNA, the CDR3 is TGTGCCAGCAGCTTAAATGGAGGGGGCGCAGATACGCAGTATTTT.

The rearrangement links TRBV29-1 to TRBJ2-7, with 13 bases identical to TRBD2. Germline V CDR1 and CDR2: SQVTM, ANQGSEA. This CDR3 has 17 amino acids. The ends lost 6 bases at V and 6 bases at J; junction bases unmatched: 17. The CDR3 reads CSVELSGTSGKVSEQYF. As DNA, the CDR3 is TGCAGCGTAGAACTATCCGGGACTAGCGGGAAAGTCAGCGAGCAGTACTTC.

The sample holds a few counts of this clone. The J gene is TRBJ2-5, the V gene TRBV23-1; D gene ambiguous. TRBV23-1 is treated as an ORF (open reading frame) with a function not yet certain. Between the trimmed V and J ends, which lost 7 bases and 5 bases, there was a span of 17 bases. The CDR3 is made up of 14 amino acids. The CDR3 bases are TGCGCCAGCAACCCCCCGAGGCTGAAGGAGACCCAGTACTTC. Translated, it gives CASNPPRLKETQYF.

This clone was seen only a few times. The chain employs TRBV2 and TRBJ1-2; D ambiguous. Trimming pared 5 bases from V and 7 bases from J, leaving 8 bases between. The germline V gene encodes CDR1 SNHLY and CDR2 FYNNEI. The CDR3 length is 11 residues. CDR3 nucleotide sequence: TGTGCCAGCAGTCATACAGCTGGCTACACCTTC. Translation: CASSHTAGYTF.

The CDR3 sequence is CASSLVQTEAFF. The CDR3 DNA is TGTGCCAGCAGCTTGGTTCAAACTGAAGCTTTCTTT. This chain links TRBV5-5 with TRBJ1-1; D uncertain. V lost 0 bases and J lost 5, with 5 bases in between. This CDR3 has 12 residues. Germline V gene lookup returns CDR1 SGHKS and CDR2 YYEKEE (reference sequence).

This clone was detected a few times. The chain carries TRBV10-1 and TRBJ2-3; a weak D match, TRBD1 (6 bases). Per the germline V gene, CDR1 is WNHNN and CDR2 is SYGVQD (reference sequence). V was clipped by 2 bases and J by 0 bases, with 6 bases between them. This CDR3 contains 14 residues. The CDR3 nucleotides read TGCGCCAGCAGTGAGGGGACAAGCACAGATACGCAGTATTTT. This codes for CASSEGTSTDTQYF.

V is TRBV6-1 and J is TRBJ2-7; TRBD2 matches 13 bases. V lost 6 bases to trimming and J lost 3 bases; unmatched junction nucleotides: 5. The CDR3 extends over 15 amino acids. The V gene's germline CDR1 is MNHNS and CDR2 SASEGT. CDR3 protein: CASRPGLAGDYEQYF. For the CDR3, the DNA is TGTGCCAGCAGACCTGGACTAGCGGGGGACTACGAGCAGTACTTC.

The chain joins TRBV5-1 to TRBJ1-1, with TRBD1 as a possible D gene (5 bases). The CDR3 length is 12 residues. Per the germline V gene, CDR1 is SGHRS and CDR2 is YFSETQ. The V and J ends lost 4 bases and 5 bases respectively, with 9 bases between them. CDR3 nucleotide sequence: TGCGCCAGCAGCCCGGAGGGGACTGAAGCTTTCTTT. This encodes CASSPEGTEAFF. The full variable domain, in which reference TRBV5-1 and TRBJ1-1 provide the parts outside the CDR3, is KAGVTQTPRYLIKTRGQQVTLSCSPISGHRSVSWYQQTPGQGLQFLFEYFSETQRNKGNFPGRFSGRQFSNSRSEMNVSTLELGDSALYLCASSPEGTEAFFGQGTRLTVV.

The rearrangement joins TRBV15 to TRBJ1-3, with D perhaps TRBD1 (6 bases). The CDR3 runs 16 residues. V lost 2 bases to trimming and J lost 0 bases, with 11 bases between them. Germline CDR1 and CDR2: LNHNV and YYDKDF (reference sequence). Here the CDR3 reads CATSRSTGFSGNTIYF. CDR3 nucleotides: TGTGCCACCAGCAGAAGTACAGGGTTCTCTGGAAACACCATATATTTT.

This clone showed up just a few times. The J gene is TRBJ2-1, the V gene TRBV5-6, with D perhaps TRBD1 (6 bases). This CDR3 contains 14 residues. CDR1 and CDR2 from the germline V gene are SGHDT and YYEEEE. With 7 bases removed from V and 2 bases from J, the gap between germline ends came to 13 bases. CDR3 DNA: TGTGCCAGCGGGACACCCACCACCTACAATGAGCAGTTCTTC. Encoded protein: CASGTPTTYNEQFF.

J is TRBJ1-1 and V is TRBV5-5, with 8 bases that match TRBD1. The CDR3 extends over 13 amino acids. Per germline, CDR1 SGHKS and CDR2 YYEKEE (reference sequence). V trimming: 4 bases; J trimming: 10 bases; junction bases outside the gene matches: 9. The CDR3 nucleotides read TGTGCCAGCAGCCTACTAGAGACAGGGGCAGCTTTCTTT. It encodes CASSLLETGAAFF.

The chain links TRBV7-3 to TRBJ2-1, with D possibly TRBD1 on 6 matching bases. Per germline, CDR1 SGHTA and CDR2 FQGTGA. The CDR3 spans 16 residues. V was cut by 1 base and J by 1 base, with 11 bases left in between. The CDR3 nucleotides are TGTGCCAGCAGCTTAAAAGGGACACCGTCCTACAATGAGCAGTTCTTC. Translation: CASSLKGTPSYNEQFF.

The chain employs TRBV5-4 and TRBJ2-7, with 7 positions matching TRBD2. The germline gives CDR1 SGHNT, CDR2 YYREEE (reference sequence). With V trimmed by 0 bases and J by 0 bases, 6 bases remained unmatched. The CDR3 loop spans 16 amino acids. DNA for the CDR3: TGTGCCAGCAGCTTGGTGAGCGGGGCGAGCTCCTACGAGCAGTACTTC. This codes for CASSLVSGASSYEQYF.

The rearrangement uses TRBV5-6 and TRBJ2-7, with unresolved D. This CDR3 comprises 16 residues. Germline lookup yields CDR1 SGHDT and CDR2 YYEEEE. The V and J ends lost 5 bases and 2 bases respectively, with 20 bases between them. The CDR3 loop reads CASSPTAATPTYEQYF. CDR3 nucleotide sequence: TGTGCCAGCAGTCCAACTGCAGCCACCCCCACCTACGAGCAGTACTTC. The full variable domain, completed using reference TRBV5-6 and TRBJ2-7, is DAGVTQSPTHLIKTRGQQVTLRCSPKSGHDTVSWYQQALGQGPQFIFQYYEEEERQRGNFPDRFSGHQFPNYSSELNVNALLLGDSALYLCASSPTAATPTYEQYFGPGTRLTVT.

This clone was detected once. DNA of the CDR3: TGTGCCAGCAGTCGGGGCGGGACCCTTTACTATGGCTACACCTTC. Protein product: CASSRGGTLYYGYTF. The chain has TRBV28 and TRBJ1-2; a possible D gene is TRBD1 (5 bases). The ends were cut back, 5 bases at V and 3 bases at J, with 16 bases in the middle. Germline values: CDR1 MDHEN, CDR2 SYDVKM. The CDR3 is made up of 15 amino acids.

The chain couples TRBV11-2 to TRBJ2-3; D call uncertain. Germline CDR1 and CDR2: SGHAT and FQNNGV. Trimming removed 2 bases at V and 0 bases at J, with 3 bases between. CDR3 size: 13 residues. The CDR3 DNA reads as TGTGCCAGCAGCTTACCAAGCACAGATACGCAGTATTTT. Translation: CASSLPSTDTQYF.

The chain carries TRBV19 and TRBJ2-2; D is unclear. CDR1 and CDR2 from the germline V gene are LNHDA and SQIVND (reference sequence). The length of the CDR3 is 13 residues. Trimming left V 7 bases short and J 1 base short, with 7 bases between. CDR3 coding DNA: TGTGCCAGTATTGAGCGGAACACCGGGGAGCTGTTTTTT. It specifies CASIERNTGELFF.

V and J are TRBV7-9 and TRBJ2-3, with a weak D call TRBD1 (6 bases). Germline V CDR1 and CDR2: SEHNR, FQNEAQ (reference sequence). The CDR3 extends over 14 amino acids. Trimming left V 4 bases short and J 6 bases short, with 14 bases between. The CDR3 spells CASSYQDSRDTQYF. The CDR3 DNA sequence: TGTGCCAGCAGCTATCAGGACAGTCGCGATACGCAGTATTTT.

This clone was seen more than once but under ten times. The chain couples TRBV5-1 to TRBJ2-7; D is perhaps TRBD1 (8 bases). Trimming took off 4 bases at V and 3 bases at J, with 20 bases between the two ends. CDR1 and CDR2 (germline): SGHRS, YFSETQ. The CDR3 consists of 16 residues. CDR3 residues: CASSQGGWTGNYEQYF. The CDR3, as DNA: TGCGCCAGCAGCCAGGGGGGGTGGACAGGGAACTACGAGCAGTACTTC.

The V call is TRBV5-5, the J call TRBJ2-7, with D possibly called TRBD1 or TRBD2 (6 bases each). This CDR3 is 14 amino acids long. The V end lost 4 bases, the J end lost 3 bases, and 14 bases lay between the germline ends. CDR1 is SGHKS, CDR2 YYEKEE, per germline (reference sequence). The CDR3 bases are TGTGCCAGCAGCCCCGCGGGACAAAACTACGAGCAGTACTTC. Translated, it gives CASSPAGQNYEQYF.

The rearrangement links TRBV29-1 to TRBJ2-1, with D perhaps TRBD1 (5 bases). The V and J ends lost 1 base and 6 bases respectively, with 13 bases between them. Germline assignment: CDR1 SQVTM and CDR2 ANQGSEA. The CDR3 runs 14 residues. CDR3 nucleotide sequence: TGCAGCGTTGAAGGGCTAGGGGTGGCCAATGAGCAGTTCTTC. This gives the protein CSVEGLGVANEQFF.

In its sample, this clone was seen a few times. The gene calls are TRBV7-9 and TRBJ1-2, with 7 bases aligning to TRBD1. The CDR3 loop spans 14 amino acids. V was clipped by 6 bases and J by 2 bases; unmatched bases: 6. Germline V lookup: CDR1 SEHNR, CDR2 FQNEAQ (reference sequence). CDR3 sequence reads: CASRNPGQNYGYTF. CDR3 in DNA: TGTGCCAGCAGAAATCCGGGACAGAACTATGGCTACACCTTC.

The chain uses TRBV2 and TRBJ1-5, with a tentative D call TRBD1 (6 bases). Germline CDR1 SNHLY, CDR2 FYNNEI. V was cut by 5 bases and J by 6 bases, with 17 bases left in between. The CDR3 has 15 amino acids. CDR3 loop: CASSPRDMGFQPQHF. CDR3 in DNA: TGTGCCAGCAGTCCCCGGGACATGGGGTTTCAGCCCCAGCATTTT.

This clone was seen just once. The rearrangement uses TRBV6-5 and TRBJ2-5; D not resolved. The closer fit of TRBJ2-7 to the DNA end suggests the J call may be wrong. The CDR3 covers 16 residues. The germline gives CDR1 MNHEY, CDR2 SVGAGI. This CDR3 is CASSFKPYANTYEQYF. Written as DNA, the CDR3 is TGTGCCAGCAGTTTCAAACCCTATGCAAATACCTACGAGCAGTACTTC.